Listed below are T cell receptor beta chains from one sample, sequenced in a study of metastatic and nonmetastatic thyroid tumors. TCRdb reassembled clones from the PCR reads with MiXCR. Found here are 25,000 to 30,000 clones, about a quarter of them singletons; the top ten hold 5% to 6.5%. The specimen sequenced was blood. Receptors were obtained from a female donor with papillary thyroid cancer or a benign thyroid nodule (not recorded which). Some clones in this sample may be carry-over from other donors' samples. CDR3s include the opening cysteine and the closing phenylalanine or tryptophan. D genes are given only for firm matches. Size is stated for part of the rows, as once, few or many counts, or as a class when the clone is expanded.

j_call clone_size d_call v_call cdr3_nt cdr3_aa
TRBJ2-3 many TRBD2 TRBV7-8 TGTGCCAGCAGCTTATTAGCGGGAGGGGGAGATACGCAGTATTTT CASSLLAGGGDTQYF
TRBJ2-7 - - TRBV6-1 TGTTCCAGCAGTCCACCCCGGGACCGCTCCTACGAGCAGTACTTC CSSSPPRDRSYEQYF
TRBJ1-2 few - TRBV9 TGTGCCAGCAGATCTGGGGTTAGGTGCTACACCTTC CASRSGVRCYTF
TRBJ1-1 - TRBD1 TRBV11-2 TGTGCCAGCAGCCAGACAGGGGGCTACACTGAAGCTTTCTTT CASSQTGGYTEAFF
TRBJ1-4 many - TRBV5-5 TGTGCCAGCAGCCCCCTAGGGGGTGAAAAACTGTTTTTT CASSPLGGEKLFF
TRBJ1-6 few - TRBV6-5 TGTGCCAGCAGTTACAGGGGATCACCCCTCCACTTT CASSYRGSPLHF
TRBJ1-1 medium-sized TRBD1 TRBV5-1 TGCGCCAGCAGCGCCAGACAGGGCTCCAACACTGAAGCTTTCTTT CASSARQGSNTEAFF
TRBJ2-7 - TRBD1 TRBV3-1 TGTGCCAGCAGCCCATACAGGGGTGTCAACGAGCAGTACTTC CASSPYRGVNEQYF
TRBJ2-1 few - TRBV19 TGTGTCAGTAGTATTTACCCAATCAATGAGCAGTTCTTC CVSSIYPINEQFF
TRBJ2-3 - - TRBV9 TGTGCCAGCAGCGGACCGGGACGGACAGATACGCAGTATTTT CASSGPGRTDTQYF
TRBJ1-2 - - TRBV6-5 TGTGCCAGCAGTCACAGGAGGTCTCACTATGGCTACACCTTC CASSHRRSHYGYTF
TRBJ2-3 many - TRBV4-1 TGCGCCAGCAGCCAAGGGGAGTTCACAGATACGCAGTATTTT CASSQGEFTDTQYF
TRBJ2-5 many TRBD1 TRBV4-1 TGCGCCAGCAGCCGGCTCAGGGGGGAGACCCAGTACTTC CASSRLRGETQYF
TRBJ2-7 - - TRBV20-1 TGCAGTGCTTTTCAGTCCCACGAGCAGTACTTC CSAFQSHEQYF
TRBJ1-1 few - TRBV27 TGTGCCAGCCAAAAGAGGCAGTCGAACACTGAAGCTTTCTTT CASQKRQSNTEAFF
TRBJ2-3 - - TRBV30 TGTGCCTGGAGTGTATCCCAGGGTGTTATCCGGGGGTATACGCAGTATTTT CAWSVSQGVIRGYTQYF
TRBJ2-1 - - TRBV3-1 TGTGCCAGCAGCCACTTCCCCGGGACGACAATAGATGAGCAGTTCTTC CASSHFPGTTIDEQFF
TRBJ1-3 medium-sized - TRBV19 TGTGCCAGTATCCCAAGCCGACAAGCTGGAAACACCATATATTTT CASIPSRQAGNTIYF
TRBJ2-7 once - TRBV7-8 TGTGCCAGCAGCTTAGAGCTGGACACCTCCTCCTACGAGCAGTACTTC CASSLELDTSSYEQYF
TRBJ2-5 many - TRBV20-1 TGCAGTGCACCTCAGGAACAAGAGACCCAGTACTTC CSAPQEQETQYF
TRBJ1-2 medium-sized - TRBV18 TGTGCCAGCTCACCGATCACCAGGGTTGGCTACACCTTC CASSPITRVGYTF
TRBJ2-2 once TRBD2 TRBV7-3 TGTGCCAGCCTACTAGCGGGGTACACCGGGGAGCTGTTTTTT CASLLAGYTGELFF
TRBJ1-1 - - TRBV7-3 TGTGCCAGCATCCTAGTCCGAGTGGGGAACACTGAAGCTTTCTTT CASILVRVGNTEAFF
TRBJ1-6 once - TRBV15 TGTGCCACCAGCAGAGATGAGGGGAGTATTTCACCCCTCCACTTT CATSRDEGSISPLHF
TRBJ2-6 few - TRBV12-3/TRBV12-4 TGTGCCAGCAGTTTATCTGCTCCTGTGGCCAACGTCCTGACTTTC CASSLSAPVANVLTF
TRBJ2-3 few TRBD2 TRBV2 TGTGCCAGCAGGTCTAGCGGGAGTAGCACAGATACGCAGTATTTT CASRSSGSSTDTQYF
TRBJ1-1 many - TRBV2 TGTGCCAGCAGTGTACGGGGGGCGAACACTGAAGCTTTCTTT CASSVRGANTEAFF
TRBJ1-1 - TRBD1 TRBV27 TGTGCCAGCAGTTCGGGACAGGGGGTTCAGAACACTGAAGCTTTCTTT CASSSGQGVQNTEAFF
TRBJ2-7 medium-sized TRBD2 TRBV6-1 TGTGCCAGCAGGACGGGACTACACTACGAGCAGTACTTC CASRTGLHYEQYF